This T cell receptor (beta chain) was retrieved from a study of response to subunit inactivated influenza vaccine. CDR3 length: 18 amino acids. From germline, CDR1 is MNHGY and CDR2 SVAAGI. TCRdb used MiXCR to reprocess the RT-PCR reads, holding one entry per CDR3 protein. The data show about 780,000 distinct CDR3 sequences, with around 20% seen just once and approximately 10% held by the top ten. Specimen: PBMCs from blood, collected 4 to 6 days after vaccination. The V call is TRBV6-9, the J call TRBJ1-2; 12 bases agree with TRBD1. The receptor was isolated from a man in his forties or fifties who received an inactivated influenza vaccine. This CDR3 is CLKPHPWDRGRLGYGYTF. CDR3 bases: TGTCTCAAACCCCATCCTTGGGACAGGGGGCGACTTGGCTATGGCTACACCTTC.